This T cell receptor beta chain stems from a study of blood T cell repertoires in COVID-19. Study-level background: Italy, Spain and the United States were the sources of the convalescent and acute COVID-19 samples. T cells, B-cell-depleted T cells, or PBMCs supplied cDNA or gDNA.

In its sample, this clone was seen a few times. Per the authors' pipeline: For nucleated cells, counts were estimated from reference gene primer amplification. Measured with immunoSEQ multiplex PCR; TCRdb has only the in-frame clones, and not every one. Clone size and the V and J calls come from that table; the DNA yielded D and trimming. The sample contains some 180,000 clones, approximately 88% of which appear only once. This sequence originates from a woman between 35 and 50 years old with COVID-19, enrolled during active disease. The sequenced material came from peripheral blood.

CDR3 sequence reads: CASSLGTEGGYTF. The CDR3 DNA follows: TGCGCCAGCAGCTTGGGTACAGAGGGCGGCTACACCTTC. This rearrangement joins TRBV5-1 to TRBJ1-2, with D hard to call. From germline, CDR1 is SGHRS and CDR2 YFSETQ. Deletions cut 0 bases from V and 8 bases from J, with 11 bases between. CDR3 length: 13 amino acids. Supplemented by reference TRBV5-1 and TRBJ1-2, the full variable domain reads KAGVTQTPRYLIKTRGQQVTLSCSPISGHRSVSWYQQTPGQGLQFLFEYFSETQRNKGNFPGRFSGRQFSNSRSEMNVSTLELGDSALYLCASSLGTEGGYTFGSGTRLTVV.